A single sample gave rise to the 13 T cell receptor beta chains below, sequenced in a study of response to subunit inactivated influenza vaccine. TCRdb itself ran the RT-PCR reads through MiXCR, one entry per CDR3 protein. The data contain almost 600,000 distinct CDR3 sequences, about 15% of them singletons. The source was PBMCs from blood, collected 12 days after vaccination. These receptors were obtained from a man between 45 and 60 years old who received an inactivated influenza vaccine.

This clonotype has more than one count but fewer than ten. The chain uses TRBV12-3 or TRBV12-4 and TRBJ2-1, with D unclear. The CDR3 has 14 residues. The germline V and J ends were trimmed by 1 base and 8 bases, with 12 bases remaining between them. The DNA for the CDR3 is TGTGCCAGCAGTTTAGAAAGTAGCTTTGATGAGCAGTTCTTC. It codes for CASSLESSFDEQFF.

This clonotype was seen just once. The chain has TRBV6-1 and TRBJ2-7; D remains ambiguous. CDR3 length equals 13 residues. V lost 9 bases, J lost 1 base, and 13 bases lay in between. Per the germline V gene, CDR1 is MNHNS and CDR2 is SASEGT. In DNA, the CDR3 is TGTGCCAGTGCGACACGGACGTCCTACGAGCAGTACTTC. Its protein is CASATRTSYEQYF.

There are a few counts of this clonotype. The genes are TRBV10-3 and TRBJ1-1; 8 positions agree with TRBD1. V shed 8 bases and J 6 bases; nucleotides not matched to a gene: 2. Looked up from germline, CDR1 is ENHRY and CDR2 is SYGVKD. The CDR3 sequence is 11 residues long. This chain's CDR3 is CAIAGGPEAFF. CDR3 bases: TGTGCCATCGCAGGGGGCCCTGAAGCTTTCTTT.

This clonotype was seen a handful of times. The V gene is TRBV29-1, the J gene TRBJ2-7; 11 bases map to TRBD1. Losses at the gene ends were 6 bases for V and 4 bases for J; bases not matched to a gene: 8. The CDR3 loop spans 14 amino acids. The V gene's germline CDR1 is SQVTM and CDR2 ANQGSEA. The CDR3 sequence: CSVVPGTGGYEQYF. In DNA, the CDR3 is TGCAGCGTCGTCCCCGGGACAGGGGGGTACGAGCAGTACTTC.

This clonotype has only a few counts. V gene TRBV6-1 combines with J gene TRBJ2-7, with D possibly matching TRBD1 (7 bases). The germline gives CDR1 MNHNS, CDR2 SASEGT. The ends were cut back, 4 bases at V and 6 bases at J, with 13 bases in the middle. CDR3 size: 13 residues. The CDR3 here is CASSAGGFFEQYF. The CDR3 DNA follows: TGTGCCAGCAGTGCAGGGGGGTTTTTCGAGCAGTACTTC.

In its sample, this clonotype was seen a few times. In DNA form, the CDR3 reads TGTGCCAGCAGTTTAGCCCACCGAAGCTCCTATAATTCACCCCTCCACTTT. It is translated as CASSLAHRSSYNSPLHF. The rearrangement joins TRBV12-3 or TRBV12-4 to TRBJ1-6; D gene uncertain. CDR3 size: 17 residues. The V end lost 0 bases, the J end lost 0 bases, and 9 bases lay between the germline ends.

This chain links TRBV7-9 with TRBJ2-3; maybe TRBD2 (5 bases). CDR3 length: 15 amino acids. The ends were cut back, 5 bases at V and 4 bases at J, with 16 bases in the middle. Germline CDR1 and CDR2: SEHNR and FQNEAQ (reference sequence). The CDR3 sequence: CASSQGSGSSDTQYF. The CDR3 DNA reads TGTGCCAGCAGCCAAGGCAGCGGATCCTCAGATACGCAGTATTTT.

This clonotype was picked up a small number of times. CDR3 protein: CSARRPGLAGLPYEQYF. CDR3 DNA sequence: TGCAGTGCTAGGCGTCCGGGACTAGCGGGCCTTCCCTACGAGCAGTACTTC. The chain joins TRBV20-1 to TRBJ2-7; 12 bases agree with TRBD2. This CDR3 has 17 amino acids. Germline V gene sequence: CDR1 DFQATT, CDR2 SNEGSKA (reference sequence). Trimming cost V 3 bases and J 2 bases; bases outside gene matches: 11.

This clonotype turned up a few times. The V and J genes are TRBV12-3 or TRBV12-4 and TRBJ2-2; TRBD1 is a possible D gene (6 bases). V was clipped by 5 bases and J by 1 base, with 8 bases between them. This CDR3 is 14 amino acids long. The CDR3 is CASSRDMNTGELFF. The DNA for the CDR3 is TGTGCCAGCAGTAGGGACATGAACACCGGGGAGCTGTTTTTT.

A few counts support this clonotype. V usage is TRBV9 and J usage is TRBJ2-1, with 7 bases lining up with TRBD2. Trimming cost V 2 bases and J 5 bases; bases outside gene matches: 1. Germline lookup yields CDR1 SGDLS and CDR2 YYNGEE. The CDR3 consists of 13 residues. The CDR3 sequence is CASSVGGNNEQFF. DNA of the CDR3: TGTGCCAGCAGCGTCGGGGGGAACAATGAGCAGTTCTTC.

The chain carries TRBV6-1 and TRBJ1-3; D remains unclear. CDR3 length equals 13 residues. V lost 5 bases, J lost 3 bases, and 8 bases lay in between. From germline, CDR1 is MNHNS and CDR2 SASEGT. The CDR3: CASSPPIGNTIYF. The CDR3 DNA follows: TGTGCCAGCAGTCCTCCGATTGGAAACACCATATATTTT.

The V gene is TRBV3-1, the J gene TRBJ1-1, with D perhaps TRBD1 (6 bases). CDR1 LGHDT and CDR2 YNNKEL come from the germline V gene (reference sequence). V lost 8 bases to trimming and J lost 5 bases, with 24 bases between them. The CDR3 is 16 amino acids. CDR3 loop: CASVPDPAGARTEAFF. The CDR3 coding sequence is TGTGCCAGCGTACCAGACCCGGCAGGGGCGAGGACTGAAGCTTTCTTT.

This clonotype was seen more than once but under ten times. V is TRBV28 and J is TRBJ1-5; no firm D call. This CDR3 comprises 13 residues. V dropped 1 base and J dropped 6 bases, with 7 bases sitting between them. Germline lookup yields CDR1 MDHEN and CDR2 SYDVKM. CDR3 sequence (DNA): TGTGCCAGCAGTTTATACGCCTCTCAGCCCCAGCATTTT. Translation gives CASSLYASQPQHF.